These 11 T cell receptor beta chains were all obtained from the same sample, sequenced in a study of post-analysis software for immune sequencing data. Study-wide points: About five TRBV segments appeared more often in patients than in controls, and TRBV5-6, TRBV5-1 and TRBV20-1 were among these.

cDNA libraries of TCR beta carried unique molecular identifiers. TCRdb re-analysed the PCR reads in MiXCR, keeping a single row per CDR3 protein. The sample has 250,000 to 300,000 distinct CDR3 sequences, 36% seen once; the top ten hold 4% to 6%. These receptors are not linked to any known antigen. The sample was blood. The receptor source for this set is a girl aged 5 to 17 with multiple sclerosis.

The sample holds many counts of this clonotype. CDR3 sequence: CASIEDSPSWGREQFF. The CDR3 DNA reads TGCGCCAGCATCGAGGACAGTCCCTCTTGGGGTAGGGAGCAGTTCTTC. The rearrangement links TRBV5-1 to TRBJ2-1; D might be TRBD1 (6 bases). Between the trimmed V and J ends, which lost 6 bases and 10 bases, there was a span of 26 bases. Looked up from germline, CDR1 is SGHRS and CDR2 is YFSETQ. The CDR3 consists of 16 residues.

This clonotype was seen repeatedly, ten times or more. This CDR3 reads CATSSGGPQETQYF. Here the CDR3 DNA reads TGTGCCACCAGCAGCGGAGGGCCCCAAGAGACCCAGTACTTC. The chain couples TRBV15 to TRBJ2-5, with D maybe TRBD2 (6 bases). V was trimmed by 3 bases and J by 1 base, leaving 9 bases between them. CDR3 size: 14 residues. The V gene's germline CDR1 is LNHNV and CDR2 YYDKDF (reference sequence).

The sample holds one count of this clonotype. The chain uses TRBV3-1 and TRBJ2-2; possibly TRBD2 for D (6 bases). Germline CDR1 and CDR2: LGHDT and YNNKEL (reference sequence). This CDR3 has 17 amino acids. The V and J ends lost 3 bases and 1 base respectively, with 15 bases between them. CDR3 sequence: CASSQVPGTWNTGELFF. CDR3 nucleotides: TGTGCCAGCAGCCAGGTGCCCGGGACTTGGAACACCGGGGAGCTGTTTTTT.

The chain recombines TRBV14 with TRBJ2-2; either TRBD1 or TRBD2 may supply D (5 bases each). The CDR3 contains 13 residues. Germline CDR1 reads SGHDN; CDR2 reads FVKESK. Trimming shortened V by 0 bases and J by 15 bases, and 14 bases separated the two germline ends. CDR3 residues: CASSQDIRGTVFF. DNA for the CDR3: TGTGCCAGCAGCCAAGACATCCGTGGGACGGTGTTTTTT.

This rearrangement joins TRBV2 to TRBJ2-1, with D perhaps matching TRBD2 (6 bases). V was trimmed by 6 bases and J by 10 bases, leaving 19 bases between them. Germline CDR1 reads SNHLY; CDR2 reads FYNNEI. The CDR3 is 14 residues long. The CDR3 is CASSNRERVGEQFF. The CDR3 DNA reads as TGTGCCAGCAGCAACCGGGAGCGTGTTGGGGAGCAGTTCTTC.

This clonotype was detected once. The chain is built from TRBV7-3 and TRBJ2-3; the D call may be TRBD1 or TRBD2 (5 bases each). The CDR3 runs 14 residues. Between the trimmed V and J ends, which lost 5 bases and 1 base, there was a span of 10 bases. Germline loops: CDR1 SGHTA, CDR2 FQGTGA. As DNA, the CDR3 is TGTGCCAGCAGCCCGGGACGGGGCACAGATACGCAGTATTTT. Translating it yields CASSPGRGTDTQYF.

Many counts were recorded for this clonotype. This chain connects TRBV5-1 to TRBJ2-7; 9 bases match TRBD1. The CDR3 covers 17 residues. Germline-derived CDR1 and CDR2 are SGHRS and YFSETQ. V shed 0 bases, J shed 2 bases, and the junction held 9 bases outside the gene matches. The CDR3 DNA reads as TGCGCCAGCAGCTTGGGATCCGGGACAGGGAGTACCTACGAGCAGTACTTC. Translating it yields CASSLGSGTGSTYEQYF.

The rearrangement joins TRBV5-6 to TRBJ2-5; maybe TRBD1 (7 bases). Germline values: CDR1 SGHDT, CDR2 YYEEEE. The germline V and J ends were trimmed by 5 bases and 4 bases, with 15 bases remaining between them. CDR3 length equals 14 residues. The CDR3 spells CASSDYRGGETQYF. DNA for the CDR3: TGTGCCAGCAGTGATTACAGGGGAGGAGAGACCCAGTACTTC.

This clonotype occurred a few times. The chain recombines TRBV5-1 with TRBJ1-6; D is unresolved. The CDR3 length is 14 residues. The germline V gene encodes CDR1 SGHRS and CDR2 YFSETQ. V lost 4 bases to trimming and J lost 4 bases, with 9 bases between them. CDR3 loop: CASSLGIYNSPLHF. The CDR3 nucleotides read TGCGCCAGCAGCCTCGGGATATATAATTCACCCCTCCACTTT.

Regarding this clonotype: This sequence may be a read error, since a much larger clone differs from it by one base. This chain joins TRBV15 and TRBJ1-2; no clear D gene. The CDR3 has 14 residues. Germline V CDR1 and CDR2: LNHNV, YYDKDF (reference sequence). V lost 0 bases, J lost 4 bases, and 9 bases lay in between. The CDR3: CATSREGIRYGYTF. CDR3 coding DNA: TGTGCCACCAGCAGAGAAGGGATTCGCTATGGCTACACCTTC. The full variable domain, in which reference TRBV15 and TRBJ1-2 provide the parts outside the CDR3, is DAMVIQNPRYQVTQFGKPVTLSCSQTLNHNVMYWYQQKSSQAPKLLFHYYDKDFNNEADTPDNFQSRRPNTSFCFLDIRSPGLGDTAMYLCATSREGIRYGYTFGSGTRLTVV.

This clonotype was counted at least ten times. The chain couples TRBV5-1 to TRBJ1-2, with no clear D. This CDR3 comprises 15 residues. Trimming left V 3 bases short and J 2 bases short, with 14 bases between. Germline CDR1 and CDR2: SGHRS and YFSETQ. The CDR3 here is CASSSHPTANYGYTF. Here the CDR3 DNA reads TGCGCCAGCAGCTCCCACCCAACAGCAAACTATGGCTACACCTTC. The full variable domain, its missing parts supplied by reference TRBV5-1 and TRBJ1-2, is KAGVTQTPRYLIKTRGQQVTLSCSPISGHRSVSWYQQTPGQGLQFLFEYFSETQRNKGNFPGRFSGRQFSNSRSEMNVSTLELGDSALYLCASSSHPTANYGYTFGSGTRLTVV.